This T cell receptor (beta chain) was recorded in a study of Graves' ophthalmopathy and Graves' hyperthyroidism. TCR beta CDR3 regions were amplified from RNA transcripts. An initial RT-PCR round employing HTBI primers preceded a second-round multiplex PCR. TCRdb re-derived calls from the multiplex PCR reads in MiXCR, one entry per CDR3 protein. The sample carries a few hundred thousand distinct CDR3 sequences, around 16% recorded once. The CDR3 is made up of 13 amino acids. Per germline, CDR1 MDHEN and CDR2 SYDVKM. This clonotype was seen at least ten times. The gene calls are TRBV28 and TRBJ2-4, with 7 bases lining up with TRBD1. This sequence originates from a woman between 18 and 29 years old with Graves' ophthalmopathy. The specimen sequenced was peripheral blood. DNA of the CDR3: TGTGCGGGGAGTAAGGGGGCAAAAAACATTCAGTACTTC. Residues: CAGSKGAKNIQYF.